These 30 T cell receptor beta chains originate from one sample sequenced in a study of PD-L1 blockade in urothelial cancer. The table came from immunoSEQ multiplex PCR; TCRdb's copy has only in-frame clones and leaves some out. The sample carries some 67,000 clones, around 90% recorded once. The specimen comprised PBMCs, sampled around atezolizumab (anti-PD-L1) treatment. The receptors derive from a man aged 55-75 years with urothelial cancer.

This chain connects TRBV7-8 to TRBJ1-1; D not resolved. The V gene lost 5 bases and the J gene lost 1 base, with 17 bases spanning the gap. Per germline, CDR1 SGHVS and CDR2 FQNEAQ. The CDR3 spans 16 residues. In DNA, the CDR3 is TGTGCCAGCAGCGCAGATGGGCTGGGCGCGAACACTGAAGCTTTCTTT. Translated: CASSADGLGANTEAFF. The full variable domain, completed using reference TRBV7-8 and TRBJ1-1, is GAGVSQSPRYKVAKRGQDVALRCDPISGHVSLFWYQQALGQGPEFLTYFQNEAQLDKSGLPSDRFFAERPEGSVSTLKIQRTQQEDSAVYLCASSADGLGANTEAFFGQGTRLTVV.

The gene calls are TRBV6-5 and TRBJ1-1; D might be TRBD1 (5 bases). V was pared by 3 bases and J by 3 bases, with 11 bases between. CDR3 length: 14 residues. Germline assignment: CDR1 MNHEY and CDR2 SVGAGI. In DNA, the CDR3 is TGTGCCAGCAGTTATTCCGACAGCCACACTGAAGCTTTCTTT. This gives the protein CASSYSDSHTEAFF.

The chain has TRBV19 and TRBJ1-1, with D possibly matching TRBD1 (6 bases). Per germline, CDR1 LNHDA and CDR2 SQIVND (reference sequence). CDR3 size: 17 residues. Trimming stripped 5 bases from V and 1 base from J, with 20 bases between. The CDR3 nucleotides are TGTGCCAGTAGTTCCTTAGTCCCTACAGGGCGGAACACTGAAGCTTTCTTT. Its translation: CASSSLVPTGRNTEAFF.

The V call is TRBV28, the J call TRBJ1-2, with 8 bases matching TRBD1. CDR1 MDHEN and CDR2 SYDVKM come from the germline V gene. This CDR3 is built from 15 residues. J gave up 3 bases and V 6 bases, and 9 bases lay outside the gene matches. The CDR3 reads CASRFPLGQDYGYTF. The DNA for the CDR3 is TGTGCCAGCAGGTTTCCTCTGGGACAGGACTATGGCTACACCTTC.

This clone has only one observation. The genes are TRBV2 and TRBJ2-5; TRBD2 agrees at 13 bases. The CDR3 is made up of 14 amino acids. With 6 bases clipped from V and 3 bases from J, the junction kept 1 base outside the gene matches. CDR1 is SNHLY, CDR2 FYNNEI, per germline. DNA for the CDR3: TGTGCCAGCAGGGGGACTAGCGGGGAAGAGACCCAGTACTTC. Translating it yields CASRGTSGEETQYF.

The chain links TRBV19 to TRBJ2-6, with D perhaps matching TRBD2 (5 bases). The V gene lost 7 bases and the J gene lost 4 bases, with 17 bases spanning the gap. The CDR3 runs 16 residues. The germline V gene has CDR1 LNHDA and CDR2 SQIVND (reference sequence). CDR3 coding DNA: TGTGCCAGTACCTCAGGATCGACGGGGGGGGCCAACGTCCTGACTTTC. Translated, it gives CASTSGSTGGANVLTF. The full variable domain, with the rest looked up from reference TRBV19 and TRBJ2-6, is DGGITQSPKYLFRKEGQNVTLSCEQNLNHDAMYWYRQDPGQGLRLIYYSQIVNDFQKGDIAEGYSVSREKKESFPLTVTSAQKNPTAFYLCASTSGSTGGANVLTFGAGSRLTVL.

The chain's CDR3 is CASGSQDSSGAFF. CDR3 coding DNA: TGTGCTAGTGGTTCTCAAGACTCCTCGGGAGCTTTCTTT. V usage is TRBV12-5 and J usage is TRBJ1-1; D unclear. Deletions cut 4 bases from V and 10 bases from J, with 16 bases between. The CDR3 has 13 amino acids. Germline loops: CDR1 LGHNT, CDR2 FRNRAP.

The rearrangement joins TRBV10-3 to TRBJ1-6, with 8 bases that match TRBD1. The CDR3 contains 14 residues. Germline V CDR1 and CDR2: ENHRY, SYGVKD. Trimming removed 11 bases from V and 3 bases from J; junction bases left unmatched: 6. CDR3: CAGGDRGYNSPLHF. CDR3 bases: TGTGCCGGAGGCGACAGGGGCTATAATTCACCCCTCCACTTT.

This chain links TRBV30 with TRBJ1-2; possible D gene TRBD1, 5 bases. The V and J ends lost 3 bases and 4 bases respectively, with 15 bases between them. This CDR3 is 14 amino acids long. Germline CDR1 reads GTSNPN; CDR2 reads SVGIG (reference sequence). The CDR3 here is CAWRGGGSSYGYTF. As DNA, the CDR3 is TGTGCCTGGAGGGGCGGGGGGTCTAGCTATGGCTACACCTTC.

J is TRBJ1-1 and V is TRBV7-9; D perhaps matches TRBD1 (6 bases). In germline, CDR1 is SEHNR, CDR2 FQNEAQ (reference sequence). Trimming removed 4 bases at V and 2 bases at J, with 14 bases between. This CDR3 contains 15 residues. CDR3 residues: CASSSALTGNTEAFF. CDR3 DNA sequence: TGTGCCAGCAGCTCCGCCTTGACAGGAAACACTGAAGCTTTCTTT.

The genes are TRBV7-9 and TRBJ2-1; tentative D call: TRBD2 (7 bases). Trimming shortened V by 9 bases and J by 7 bases, and 16 bases separated the two germline ends. Germline V gene data show CDR1 as SEHNR and CDR2 as FQNEAQ (reference sequence). The length of the CDR3 is 13 residues. CDR3: CASRGAGKNEQFF. The CDR3 coding sequence is TGTGCCAGTCGGGGGGCAGGGAAGAATGAGCAGTTCTTC.

J is TRBJ1-2 and V is TRBV28, with unresolved D. This CDR3 contains 12 residues. The V end lost 2 bases, the J end lost 2 bases, and 3 bases lay between the germline ends. Germline V gene data show CDR1 as MDHEN and CDR2 as SYDVKM. The CDR3 is CASSLQNYGYTF. CDR3 in DNA: TGTGCCAGCAGTTTACAGAACTATGGCTACACCTTC.

The chain is built from TRBV30 and TRBJ2-4; possibly TRBD1 for D (6 bases). The germline CDR1 and CDR2 sequences are GTSNPN and SVGIG (reference sequence). Trimming shortened V by 5 bases and J by 3 bases, and 17 bases separated the two germline ends. The CDR3 covers 15 residues. CDR3 region: CAWSVGGHVKNIQYF. CDR3 DNA sequence: TGTGCCTGGTCCGTAGGGGGACACGTCAAAAACATTCAGTACTTC. Complete variable domain (other parts from reference TRBV30 and TRBJ2-4): SQTIHQWPATLVQPVGSPLSLECTVEGTSNPNLYWYRQAAGRGLQLLFYSVGIGQISSEVPQNLSASRPQDRQFILSSKKLLLSDSGFYLCAWSVGGHVKNIQYFGAGTRLSVL.

The chain employs TRBV4-1 and TRBJ2-1; possibly TRBD2 for D (5 bases). V lost 6 bases to trimming and J lost 2 bases, with 11 bases between them. The V gene's germline CDR1 is MGHRA and CDR2 YSYEKL. The CDR3 is 14 amino acids. The CDR3 DNA is TGCGCCAGCAGTGGTCCGGGGACCTACAATGAGCAGTTCTTC. Amino acids: CASSGPGTYNEQFF.

This rearrangement joins TRBV28 to TRBJ2-3; 11 bases agree with TRBD2. Germline V gives CDR1 MDHEN, CDR2 SYDVKM. J gave up 4 bases and V 7 bases, and 10 bases lay outside the gene matches. The CDR3 consists of 16 residues. This chain's CDR3 is CASTTSGTGGADTQYF. Here the CDR3 DNA reads TGTGCCAGCACGACTAGCGGGACGGGGGGGGCAGATACGCAGTATTTT. The whole variable domain, filled in from reference TRBV28 and TRBJ2-3, reads DVKVTQSSRYLVKRTGEKVFLECVQDMDHENMFWYRQDPGLGLRLIYFSYDVKMKEKGDIPEGYSVSREKKERFSLILESASTNQTSMYLCASTTSGTGGADTQYFGPGTRLTVL.

The CDR3 loop reads CASSSGVWNTGELFF. In DNA form, the CDR3 reads TGTGCCAGTAGTTCAGGGGTGTGGAACACCGGGGAGCTGTTTTTT. The genes are TRBV19 and TRBJ2-2; D may be TRBD1 (6 bases). The CDR3 is made up of 15 amino acids. The germline V and J ends were trimmed by 5 bases and 1 base, with 11 bases remaining between them. Per the germline V gene, CDR1 is LNHDA and CDR2 is SQIVND (reference sequence). Using reference TRBV19 and TRBJ2-2 for the parts outside the CDR3, the full variable domain is DGGITQSPKYLFRKEGQNVTLSCEQNLNHDAMYWYRQDPGQGLRLIYYSQIVNDFQKGDIAEGYSVSREKKESFPLTVTSAQKNPTAFYLCASSSGVWNTGELFFGEGSRLTVL.

The chain carries TRBV10-2 and TRBJ1-5, with D perhaps matching TRBD1 (6 bases). CDR3 size: 15 residues. The germline V gene has CDR1 WSHSY and CDR2 SAAADI. The ends were cut back, 3 bases at V and 4 bases at J, with 13 bases in the middle. CDR3 nucleotides: TGCGCCAGCAGTGATGGGGAGGGGGTAAATCAGCCCCAGCATTTT. It specifies CASSDGEGVNQPQHF.

This chain links TRBV30 with TRBJ2-1, with 8 bases that match TRBD2. V gave up 0 bases and J gave up 4 bases; unmatched junction bases: 11. Germline V gene lookup returns CDR1 GTSNPN and CDR2 SVGIG (reference sequence). The CDR3 runs to 17 residues. This chain's CDR3 is CAWSVSHTSGKYNEQFF. The CDR3 nucleotides are TGTGCCTGGAGTGTATCACATACTAGCGGAAAATACAATGAGCAGTTCTTC.

The chain has TRBV6-5 and TRBJ1-3, with TRBD1 as a possible D gene (6 bases). Looked up from germline, CDR1 is MNHEY and CDR2 is SVGAGI. The V end was cut by 4 bases, the J end by 4 bases, with 11 bases between. The length of the CDR3 is 14 residues. CDR3 in amino acids: CASSLTGFGNTIYF. For the CDR3, the DNA is TGTGCCAGCAGTTTGACAGGTTTCGGAAACACCATATATTTT.

DNA of the CDR3: TGTGCCAGTACCGAGAGGGGAGGCTTCTATAATTCACCCCTCCACTTT. Translating it yields CASTERGGFYNSPLHF. The chain is built from TRBV19 and TRBJ1-6; D is possibly TRBD1 (5 bases). CDR3 length: 16 amino acids. V lost 7 bases to trimming and J lost 3 bases, with 16 bases between them. Germline-derived CDR1 and CDR2 are LNHDA and SQIVND (reference sequence).

The V and J genes are TRBV7-9 and TRBJ1-5; 7 bases are a match to TRBD1. Germline CDR1 and CDR2: SEHNR and FQNEAQ (reference sequence). This CDR3 region has 13 residues. J lost 5 bases, V lost 5 bases, and 3 bases had no gene match. The CDR3 protein is CASSPGQYQPQHF. The CDR3 DNA sequence: TGTGCCAGCAGCCCGGGACAGTATCAGCCCCAGCATTTT.

The rearrangement uses TRBV5-1 and TRBJ2-1; D remains ambiguous. Trimming pared 0 bases from V and 5 bases from J, leaving 6 bases between. The CDR3 contains 13 residues. Germline V gives CDR1 SGHRS, CDR2 YFSETQ. The CDR3 DNA reads TGCGCCAGCAGCTTGGCCACAAACAATGAGCAGTTCTTC. Translating gives CASSLATNNEQFF.

The chain couples TRBV10-3 to TRBJ2-2; D ambiguous. The V end lost 8 bases, the J end lost 3 bases, and 10 bases lay between the germline ends. The CDR3 consists of 13 residues. Germline V CDR1 and CDR2: ENHRY, SYGVKD. The CDR3 is CAIGFIDTGELFF. The CDR3 DNA is TGTGCCATCGGCTTTATTGACACCGGGGAGCTGTTTTTT.

Concerning this clone: Other DNA sequences of this sample code for an identical CDR3. The CDR3, as DNA: TGTGCCAGCAGTTACTCGACAGGGGGGTCCTACGAGCAGTACTTC. The encoded protein is CASSYSTGGSYEQYF. The chain carries TRBV6-5 and TRBJ2-7; 9 positions agree with TRBD1. The germline gives CDR1 MNHEY, CDR2 SVGAGI. V shed 0 bases, J shed 1 base, and the junction held 1 base outside the gene matches. This CDR3 comprises 15 residues.

The chain recombines TRBV5-1 with TRBJ2-3, with 16 bases matching TRBD2. After removal of 3 bases from V and 0 bases from J, the junction contained 7 bases not matched to a gene. The CDR3 spans 19 residues. Germline CDR1 SGHRS, CDR2 YFSETQ. CDR3 sequence (DNA): TGCGCCAGCAGCTGGGGGACTAGCGGGAGGGCCGGCAGCACAGATACGCAGTATTTT. Its protein product is CASSWGTSGRAGSTDTQYF.

This clone was seen a single time. The V call is TRBV5-6, the J call TRBJ1-1; D perhaps matches TRBD1 (6 bases). Germline CDR1 reads SGHDT; CDR2 reads YYEEEE. CDR3 length: 15 residues. Trimming shortened V by 6 bases and J by 3 bases, and 18 bases separated the two germline ends. CDR3 sequence: CASTSLQGSYTEAFF. CDR3 coding DNA: TGTGCCAGCACCTCTCTACAGGGATCATACACTGAAGCTTTCTTT.

The genes are TRBV7-2 and TRBJ1-4; D is perhaps TRBD1 (5 bases). Per germline, CDR1 SGHTA and CDR2 FQGNSA. The V end lost 5 bases, the J end lost 4 bases, and 23 bases lay between the germline ends. The CDR3 runs 18 residues. The CDR3 is CASSPSLKPPRGNEKLFF. The CDR3, as DNA: TGTGCCAGCAGCCCAAGCCTGAAACCGCCAAGGGGTAATGAAAAACTGTTTTTT.

This chain uses TRBV5-4 with TRBJ2-1; D may be TRBD1 (5 bases). CDR1 is SGHNT, CDR2 YYREEE, per germline (reference sequence). Trimming removed 4 bases from V and 9 bases from J, with 17 bases in between. The CDR3 sequence is 14 residues long. In DNA form, the CDR3 reads TGTGCCAGCAGCCTTCCGATCGGTAGGGGTGAGCAGTTCTTC. It encodes CASSLPIGRGEQFF.

In this sample, this clone turned up once. V usage is TRBV6-6 and J usage is TRBJ1-1; D is possibly TRBD1 (6 bases). The germline gives CDR1 MNHNY, CDR2 SVGAGI (reference sequence). The CDR3 length is 14 residues. V lost 5 bases to trimming and J lost 2 bases, with 12 bases between them. The CDR3 here is CASSGQPGNTEAFF. CDR3 in DNA: TGTGCCAGCAGTGGACAGCCGGGAAACACTGAAGCTTTCTTT.

The sample holds a few counts of this clone. This chain uses TRBV12-5 with TRBJ2-2, with 7 bases matching TRBD2. Germline values: CDR1 LGHNT, CDR2 FRNRAP. The CDR3 contains 14 residues. The trim removed 9 bases at V and 5 bases at J, leaving 9 bases unmatched. Here the CDR3 reads CASQWRERTGELFF. For the CDR3, the DNA is TGTGCTAGCCAGTGGCGGGAGAGAACCGGGGAGCTGTTTTTT.